The next 13 T cell receptor beta chains were all read from a single sample in a study of blood T cell repertoires in COVID-19. Here immunoSEQ multiplex PCR was the method, and the copy in TCRdb shows in-frame clones only, minus some. The data hold just over 150,000 clones, with roughly 90% observed a single time. Sequences were obtained from PBMCs or T cells enriched from blood (not recorded which). These receptors came from a woman aged 45-60 years who had recovered from COVID-19.

V is TRBV9 and J is TRBJ1-1; D may be TRBD1 (6 bases). The V end was cut by 3 bases, the J end by 0 bases, with 15 bases between. Looked up from germline, CDR1 is SGDLS and CDR2 is YYNGEE. The CDR3 contains 16 residues. As DNA, the CDR3 is TGTGCCAGCAGCGCGGAGGGGGGGAACTTGAACACTGAAGCTTTCTTT. It specifies CASSAEGGNLNTEAFF.

V and J are TRBV6-5 and TRBJ2-3; 9 bases line up with TRBD2. In germline, CDR1 is MNHEY, CDR2 SVGAGI. Trimming removed 4 bases from V and 3 bases from J; junction bases left unmatched: 5. There are 15 residues in the CDR3. The chain's CDR3 is CASSFSGGGTDTQYF. Here the CDR3 DNA reads TGTGCCAGCAGTTTTAGCGGGGGCGGGACAGATACGCAGTATTTT.

The rearrangement uses TRBV5-1 and TRBJ1-1, with 9 bases matching TRBD1. This CDR3 is 16 amino acids long. Germline assignment: CDR1 SGHRS and CDR2 YFSETQ. Losses at the gene ends were 0 bases for V and 4 bases for J; bases not matched to a gene: 7. CDR3 amino acids: CASSLGTGGLVTEAFF. The CDR3 region has the DNA TGCGCCAGCAGCTTGGGTACAGGGGGCTTGGTCACTGAAGCTTTCTTT.

The chain recombines TRBV2 with TRBJ2-1; D ambiguous. CDR3 length: 13 amino acids. The germline V and J ends were trimmed by 1 base and 5 bases, with 6 bases remaining between them. Germline assignment: CDR1 SNHLY and CDR2 FYNNEI. The CDR3 region has the DNA TGTGCCAGCAGTGAAGACTACCACAATGAGCAGTTCTTC. This codes for CASSEDYHNEQFF.

The gene calls are TRBV27 and TRBJ2-1; D might be TRBD2 (6 bases). Trimming cost V 3 bases and J 3 bases, with 12 bases left between them. Germline V gives CDR1 MNHEY, CDR2 SMNVEV (reference sequence). The CDR3 is 15 residues long. CDR3 loop: CASSFRAGNYNEQFF. Written as DNA, the CDR3 is TGTGCCAGCAGTTTTCGAGCGGGTAACTACAATGAGCAGTTCTTC.

The V call is TRBV5-1, the J call TRBJ2-7; tentative D call: TRBD1 (5 bases). Trimming cost V 4 bases and J 0 bases, with 11 bases left between them. This CDR3 is 14 amino acids long. The germline CDR1 and CDR2 sequences are SGHRS and YFSETQ. The CDR3 coding sequence is TGCGCCAGCAGCGCGGACATGGGCTCCTACGAGCAGTACTTC. This codes for CASSADMGSYEQYF.

V is TRBV4-1 and J is TRBJ1-5, with TRBD1 matching 7 bases. The V and J ends lost 1 base and 7 bases, in that order; junction bases with no gene match: 16. This CDR3 has 18 amino acids. The germline V gene encodes CDR1 MGHRA and CDR2 YSYEKL. The DNA for the CDR3 is TGCGCCAGCAGCCAAGTATCAGACCCGGGACAGTCCGGGCAGCCCCAGCATTTT. Its protein is CASSQVSDPGQSGQPQHF.

This chain connects TRBV10-1 to TRBJ2-7, with 8 nucleotides matching TRBD2. The germline V gene encodes CDR1 WNHNN and CDR2 SYGVQD (reference sequence). With V trimmed by 3 bases and J by 3 bases, 13 bases remained unmatched. This CDR3 is built from 17 residues. CDR3 loop: CASSDRRRERGSYEQYF. CDR3 sequence (DNA): TGCGCCAGCAGTGATCGGCGTCGGGAGCGGGGGAGCTACGAGCAGTACTTC.

This clone was seen once. This sequence joins TRBV7-9 and TRBJ2-5, with TRBD1 identical over 7 bases. CDR3 size: 16 residues. V shed 1 base, J shed 5 bases, and the junction held 10 bases outside the gene matches. Per the germline V gene, CDR1 is SEHNR and CDR2 is FQNEAQ (reference sequence). CDR3 amino acids: CASSLGEGGLWETQYF. The CDR3 DNA reads as TGTGCCAGCAGCTTAGGGGAAGGGGGCCTCTGGGAGACCCAGTACTTC. Full variable domain (remainder filled in from reference TRBV7-9 and TRBJ2-5): DTGVSQNPRHKITKRGQNVTFRCDPISEHNRLYWYRQTLGQGPEFLTYFQNEAQLEKSRLLSDRFSAERPKGSFSTLEIQRTEQGDSAMYLCASSLGEGGLWETQYFGPGTRLLVL.

There are many counts of this clone. The chain links TRBV19 to TRBJ1-3, with D possibly matching TRBD1 (6 bases). Germline lookup yields CDR1 LNHDA and CDR2 SQIVND (reference sequence). The CDR3 consists of 15 residues. V dropped 7 bases and J dropped 0 bases, with 13 bases sitting between them. The CDR3, as DNA: TGTGCCAGTAAGCTCGACAGGTACTCTGGAAACACCATATATTTT. This sequence encodes CASKLDRYSGNTIYF.

The rearrangement links TRBV7-9 to TRBJ1-1; no definite D call. V was clipped by 1 base and J by 7 bases, with 4 bases between them. Germline CDR1 reads SEHNR; CDR2 reads FQNEAQ (reference sequence). CDR3 length: 11 amino acids. The CDR3 nucleotides read TGTGCCAGCAGCTTAGGAGGTGAAGCTTTCTTT. Protein sequence: CASSLGGEAFF.

This chain joins TRBV7-9 and TRBJ1-1, with D possibly TRBD1 on 5 matching bases. Germline V lookup: CDR1 SEHNR, CDR2 FQNEAQ (reference sequence). Between the trimmed V and J ends, which lost 1 base and 5 bases, there was a span of 14 bases. This CDR3 spans 15 amino acids. The DNA of the CDR3 is TGTGCCAGCAGCTTAGTTCAGGGAGGGAAGACTGAAGCTTTCTTT. It is translated as CASSLVQGGKTEAFF.

The chain carries TRBV7-7 and TRBJ2-7, with a weak D call TRBD1 (7 bases). The length of the CDR3 is 12 residues. Germline V gene sequence: CDR1 SSHAT, CDR2 FNYEAQ (reference sequence). The CDR3 is CASGGTDYEQYF. The DNA for the CDR3 is TGTGCTAGTGGGGGGACAGACTACGAGCAGTACTTC.